This T cell receptor beta chain came from a study of T-cell reconstitution after alpha-beta-depleted transplantation in children. This clonotype has a handful of counts. For TCRbeta, the library was prepared with unique molecular identifiers. TCRdb reprocessed the PCR reads via MiXCR and lists one record per CDR3 protein. Altogether about 400,000 distinct CDR3 sequences are present, roughly 13% being singletons, with the ten largest covering over 3.5%. The CDR3 loop spans 15 amino acids. V lost 2 bases and J lost 7, with 17 bases in between. The germline gives CDR1 SQVTM, CDR2 ANQGSEA. The clonotype originates from a human donor who donated a stem cell graft to a child with Fanconi anemia. The chain joins TRBV29-1 to TRBJ2-2; D gene unclear. The material was PBMCs, obtained from the stem cell graft. The CDR3 is CSVESVHINGGELFF. The CDR3 coding sequence is TGCAGCGTTGAATCGGTACACATAAACGGCGGGGAGCTGTTTTTT.